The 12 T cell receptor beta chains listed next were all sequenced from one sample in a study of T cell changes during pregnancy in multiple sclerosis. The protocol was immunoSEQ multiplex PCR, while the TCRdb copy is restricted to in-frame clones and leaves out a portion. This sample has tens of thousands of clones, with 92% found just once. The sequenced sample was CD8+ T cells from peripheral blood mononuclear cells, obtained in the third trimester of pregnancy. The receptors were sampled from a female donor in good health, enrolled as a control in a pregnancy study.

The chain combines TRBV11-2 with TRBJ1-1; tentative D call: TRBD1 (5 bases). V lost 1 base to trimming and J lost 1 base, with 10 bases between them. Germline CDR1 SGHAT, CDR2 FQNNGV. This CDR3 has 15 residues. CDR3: CASSLGAGGNTEAFF. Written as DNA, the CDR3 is TGTGCCAGCAGCTTAGGCGCGGGGGGGAACACTGAAGCTTTCTTT.

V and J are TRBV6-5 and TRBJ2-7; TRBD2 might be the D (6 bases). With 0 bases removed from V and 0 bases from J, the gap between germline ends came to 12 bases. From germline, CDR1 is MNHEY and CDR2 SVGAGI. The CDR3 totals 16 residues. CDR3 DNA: TGTGCCAGCAGTTACTCAGGAGGGTCGACCTCCTACGAGCAGTACTTC. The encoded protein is CASSYSGGSTSYEQYF.

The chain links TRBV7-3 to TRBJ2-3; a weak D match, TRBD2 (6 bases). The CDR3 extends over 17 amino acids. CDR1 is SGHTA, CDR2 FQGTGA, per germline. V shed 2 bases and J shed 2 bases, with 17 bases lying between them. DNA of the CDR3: TGTGCCAGCAGCTTACCCTTTCGGGGCGGGGACACAGATACGCAGTATTTT. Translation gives CASSLPFRGGDTDTQYF.

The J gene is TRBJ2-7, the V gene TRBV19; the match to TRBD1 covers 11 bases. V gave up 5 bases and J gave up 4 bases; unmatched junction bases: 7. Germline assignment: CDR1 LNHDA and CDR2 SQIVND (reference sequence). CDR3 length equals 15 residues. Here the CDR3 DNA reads TGTGCCAGTAGTCCATGGACAGGGGGCGCGTACGAGCAGTACTTC. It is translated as CASSPWTGGAYEQYF.

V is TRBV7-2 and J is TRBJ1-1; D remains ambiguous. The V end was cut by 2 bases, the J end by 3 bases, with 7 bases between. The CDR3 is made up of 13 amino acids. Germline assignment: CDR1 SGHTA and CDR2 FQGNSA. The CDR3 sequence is CASSLMRDTEAFF. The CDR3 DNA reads TGTGCCAGCAGCTTAATGAGAGACACTGAAGCTTTCTTT.

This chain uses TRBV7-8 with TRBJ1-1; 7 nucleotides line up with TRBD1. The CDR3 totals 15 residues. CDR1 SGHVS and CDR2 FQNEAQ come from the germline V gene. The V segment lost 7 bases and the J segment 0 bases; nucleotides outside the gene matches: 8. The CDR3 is CASTDTTGMNTEAFF. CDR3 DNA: TGTGCCAGCACCGATACGACAGGGATGAACACTGAAGCTTTCTTT.

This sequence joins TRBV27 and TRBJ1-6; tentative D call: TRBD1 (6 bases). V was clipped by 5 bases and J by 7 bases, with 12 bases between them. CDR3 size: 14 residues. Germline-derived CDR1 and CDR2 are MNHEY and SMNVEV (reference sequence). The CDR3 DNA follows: TGTGCCAGCAGTCTTATACAGGGCAATTCACCCCTCCACTTT. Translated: CASSLIQGNSPLHF.

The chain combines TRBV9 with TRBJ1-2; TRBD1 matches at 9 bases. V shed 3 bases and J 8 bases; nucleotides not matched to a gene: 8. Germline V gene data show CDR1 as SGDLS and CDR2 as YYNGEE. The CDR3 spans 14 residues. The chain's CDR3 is CASSEQGAGKGYTF. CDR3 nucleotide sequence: TGTGCCAGCAGCGAACAGGGGGCGGGGAAAGGCTACACCTTC.

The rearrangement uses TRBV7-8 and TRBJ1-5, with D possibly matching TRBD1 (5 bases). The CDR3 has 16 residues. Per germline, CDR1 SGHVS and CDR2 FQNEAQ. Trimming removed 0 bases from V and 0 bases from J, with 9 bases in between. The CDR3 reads CASSLARQYSNQPQHF. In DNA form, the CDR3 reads TGTGCCAGCAGCTTAGCAAGACAGTATAGCAATCAGCCCCAGCATTTT.

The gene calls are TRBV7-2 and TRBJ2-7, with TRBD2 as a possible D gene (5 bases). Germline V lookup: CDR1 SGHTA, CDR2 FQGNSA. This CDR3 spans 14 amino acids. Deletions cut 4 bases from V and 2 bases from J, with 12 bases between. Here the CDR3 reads CASSSYSGPYEQYF. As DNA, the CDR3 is TGTGCCAGCAGCTCGTACAGCGGACCCTACGAGCAGTACTTC.

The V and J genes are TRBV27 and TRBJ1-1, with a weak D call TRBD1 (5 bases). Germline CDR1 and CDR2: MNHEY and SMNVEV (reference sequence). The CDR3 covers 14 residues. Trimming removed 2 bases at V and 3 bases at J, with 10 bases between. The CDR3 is CASSLTGGYTEAFF. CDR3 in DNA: TGTGCCAGCAGTTTAACGGGGGGATACACTGAAGCTTTCTTT.

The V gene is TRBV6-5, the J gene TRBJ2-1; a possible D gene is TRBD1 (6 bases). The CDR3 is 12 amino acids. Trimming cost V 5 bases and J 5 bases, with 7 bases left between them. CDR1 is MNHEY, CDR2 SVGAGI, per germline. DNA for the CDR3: TGTGCCAGCAGTCGACAGGACAATGAGCAGTTCTTC. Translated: CASSRQDNEQFF.